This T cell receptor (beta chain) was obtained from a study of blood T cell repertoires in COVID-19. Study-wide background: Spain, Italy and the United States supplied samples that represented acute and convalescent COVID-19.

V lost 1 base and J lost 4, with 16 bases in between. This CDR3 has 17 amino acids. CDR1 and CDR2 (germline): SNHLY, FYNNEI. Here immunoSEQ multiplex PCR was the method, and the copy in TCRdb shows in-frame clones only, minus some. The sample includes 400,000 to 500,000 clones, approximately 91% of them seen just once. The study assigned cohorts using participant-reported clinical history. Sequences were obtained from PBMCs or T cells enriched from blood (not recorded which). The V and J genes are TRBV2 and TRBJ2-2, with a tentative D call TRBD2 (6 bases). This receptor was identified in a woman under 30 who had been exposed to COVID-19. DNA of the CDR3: TGTGCCAGCAGTGAAGGTGTGGGGCGGGGACGCACCGGGGAGCTGTTTTTT. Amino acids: CASSEGVGRGRTGELFF.